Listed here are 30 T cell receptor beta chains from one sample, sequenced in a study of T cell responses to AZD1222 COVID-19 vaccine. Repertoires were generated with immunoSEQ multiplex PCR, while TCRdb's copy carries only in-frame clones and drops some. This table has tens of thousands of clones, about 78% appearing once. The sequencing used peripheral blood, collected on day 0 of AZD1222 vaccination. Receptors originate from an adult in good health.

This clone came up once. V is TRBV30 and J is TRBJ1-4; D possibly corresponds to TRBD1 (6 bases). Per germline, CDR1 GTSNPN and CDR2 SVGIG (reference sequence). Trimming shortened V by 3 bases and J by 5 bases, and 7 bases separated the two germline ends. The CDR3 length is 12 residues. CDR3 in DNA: TGTGCCTGGAGAAGGGGGAATGAAAAACTGTTTTTT. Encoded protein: CAWRRGNEKLFF.

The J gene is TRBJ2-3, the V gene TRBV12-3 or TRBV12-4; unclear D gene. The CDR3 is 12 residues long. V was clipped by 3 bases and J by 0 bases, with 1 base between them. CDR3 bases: TGTGCCAGCAGTTTTAGCACAGATACGCAGTATTTT. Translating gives CASSFSTDTQYF.

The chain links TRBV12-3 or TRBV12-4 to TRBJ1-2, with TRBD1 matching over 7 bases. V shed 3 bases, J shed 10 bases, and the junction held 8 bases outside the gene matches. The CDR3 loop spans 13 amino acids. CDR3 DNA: TGTGCCAGCAGTTTTGGCCAGGGGGGACCCTACACCTTC. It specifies CASSFGQGGPYTF.

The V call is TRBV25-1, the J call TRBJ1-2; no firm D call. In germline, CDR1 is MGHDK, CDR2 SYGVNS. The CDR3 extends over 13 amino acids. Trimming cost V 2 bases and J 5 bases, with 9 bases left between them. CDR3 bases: TGTGCCAGCAGTGAAGGGATGAATTATGGCTACACCTTC. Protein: CASSEGMNYGYTF.

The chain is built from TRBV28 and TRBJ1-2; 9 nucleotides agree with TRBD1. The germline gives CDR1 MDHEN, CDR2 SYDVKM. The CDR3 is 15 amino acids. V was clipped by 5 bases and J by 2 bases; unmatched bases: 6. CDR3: CASSHRTGANYGYTF. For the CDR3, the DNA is TGTGCCAGCAGTCACCGGACAGGGGCCAACTATGGCTACACCTTC.

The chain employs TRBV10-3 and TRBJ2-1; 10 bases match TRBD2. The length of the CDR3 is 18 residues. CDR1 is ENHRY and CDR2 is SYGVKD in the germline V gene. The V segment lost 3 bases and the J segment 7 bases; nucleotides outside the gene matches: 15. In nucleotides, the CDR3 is TGTGCCATCAGTGATTCTGGGCTAGCGGGGGAAGCGGGAAATGAGCAGTTCTTC. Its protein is CAISDSGLAGEAGNEQFF.

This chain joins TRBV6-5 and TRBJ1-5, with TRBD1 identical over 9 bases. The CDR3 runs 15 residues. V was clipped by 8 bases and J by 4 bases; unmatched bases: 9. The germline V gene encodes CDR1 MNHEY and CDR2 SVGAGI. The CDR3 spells CASVRQGGENQPQHF. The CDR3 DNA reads TGTGCCAGCGTACGACAGGGGGGGGAGAATCAGCCCCAGCATTTT.

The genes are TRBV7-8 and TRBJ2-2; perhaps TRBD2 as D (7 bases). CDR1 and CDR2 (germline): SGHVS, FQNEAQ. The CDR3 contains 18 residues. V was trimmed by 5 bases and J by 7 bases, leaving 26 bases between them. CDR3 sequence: CASSRAQWGEGGVGELFF. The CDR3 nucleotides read TGTGCCAGCAGCCGAGCCCAGTGGGGGGAGGGGGGCGTCGGGGAGCTGTTTTTT.

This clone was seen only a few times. The CDR3 is CASSDEVWVPGELFF. The CDR3 coding sequence is TGTGCCAGTAGCGATGAGGTTTGGGTACCCGGGGAGCTGTTTTTT. The V call is TRBV19, the J call TRBJ2-2; D gene unclear. In germline, CDR1 is LNHDA, CDR2 SQIVND (reference sequence). The CDR3 consists of 15 residues. Trimming took 6 bases from V and 6 from J, leaving 17 bases between them.

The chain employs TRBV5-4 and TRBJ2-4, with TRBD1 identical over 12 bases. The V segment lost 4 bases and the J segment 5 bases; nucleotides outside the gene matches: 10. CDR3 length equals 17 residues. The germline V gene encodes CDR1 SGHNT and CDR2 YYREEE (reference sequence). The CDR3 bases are TGTGCCAGCAGCCACGGGACAGGGGGCGAAGGCGAAAACATTCAGTACTTC. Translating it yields CASSHGTGGEGENIQYF.

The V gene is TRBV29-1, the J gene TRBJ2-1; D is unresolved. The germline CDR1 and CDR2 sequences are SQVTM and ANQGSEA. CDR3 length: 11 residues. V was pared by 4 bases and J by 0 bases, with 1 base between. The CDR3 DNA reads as TGCAGCGTTGTCTCCTACAATGAGCAGTTCTTC. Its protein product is CSVVSYNEQFF.

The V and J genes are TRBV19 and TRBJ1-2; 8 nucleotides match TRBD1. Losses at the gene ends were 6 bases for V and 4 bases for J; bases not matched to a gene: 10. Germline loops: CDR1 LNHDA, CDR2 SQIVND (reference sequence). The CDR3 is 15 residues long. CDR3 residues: CASSPRTGRSYGYTF. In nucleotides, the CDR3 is TGTGCCAGTAGCCCCCGGACAGGGAGGAGCTATGGCTACACCTTC.

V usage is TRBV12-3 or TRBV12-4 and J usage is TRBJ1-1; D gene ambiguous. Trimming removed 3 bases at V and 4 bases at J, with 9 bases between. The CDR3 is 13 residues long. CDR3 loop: CASSFFRGTEAFF. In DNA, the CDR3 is TGTGCCAGCAGTTTCTTCCGGGGCACTGAAGCTTTCTTT.

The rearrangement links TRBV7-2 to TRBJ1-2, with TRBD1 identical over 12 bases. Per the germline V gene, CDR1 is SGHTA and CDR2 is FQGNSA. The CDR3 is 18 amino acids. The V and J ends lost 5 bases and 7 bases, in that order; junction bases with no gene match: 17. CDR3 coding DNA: TGTGCCAGCAGCCAAACCGGGACAGGGGGCTCCGGTAGTAGTGGCTACACCTTC. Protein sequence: CASSQTGTGGSGSSGYTF. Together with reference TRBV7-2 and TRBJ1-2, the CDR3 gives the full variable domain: GAGVSQSPSNKVTEKGKDVELRCDPISGHTALYWYRQSLGQGLEFLIYFQGNSAPDKSGLPSDRFSAERTGGSVSTLTIQRTQQEDSAVYLCASSQTGTGGSGSSGYTFGSGTRLTVV.

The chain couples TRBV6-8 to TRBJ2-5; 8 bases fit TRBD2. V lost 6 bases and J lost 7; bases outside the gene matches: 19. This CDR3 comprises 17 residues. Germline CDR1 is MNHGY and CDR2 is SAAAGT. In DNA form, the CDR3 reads TGTGCCAGCAGGACCGGGGAGCGGGGGTCCACAATAGGGACCCAGTACTTC. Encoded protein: CASRTGERGSTIGTQYF.

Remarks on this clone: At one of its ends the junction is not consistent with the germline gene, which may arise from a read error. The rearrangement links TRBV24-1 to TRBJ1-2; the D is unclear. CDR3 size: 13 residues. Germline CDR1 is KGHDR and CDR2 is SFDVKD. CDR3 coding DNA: TGTGCCACCAGTGATTCTTACGCAGGCCATCGGGTCTTC. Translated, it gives CATSDSYAGHRVF.

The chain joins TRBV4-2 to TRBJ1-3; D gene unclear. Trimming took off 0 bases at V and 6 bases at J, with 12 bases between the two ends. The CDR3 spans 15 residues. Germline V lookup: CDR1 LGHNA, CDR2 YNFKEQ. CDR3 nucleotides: TGTGCCAGCAGCCAAGACCAGAGCGATTTAAACACCATATATTTT. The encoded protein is CASSQDQSDLNTIYF.

The CDR3: CASSKVPETQYF. For the CDR3, the DNA is TGTGCCAGCAGTAAAGTCCCAGAGACCCAGTACTTC. V gene TRBV2 combines with J gene TRBJ2-5; no firm D call. The CDR3 is made up of 12 amino acids. Per germline, CDR1 SNHLY and CDR2 FYNNEI. Trimming took off 5 bases at V and 4 bases at J, with 8 bases between the two ends.

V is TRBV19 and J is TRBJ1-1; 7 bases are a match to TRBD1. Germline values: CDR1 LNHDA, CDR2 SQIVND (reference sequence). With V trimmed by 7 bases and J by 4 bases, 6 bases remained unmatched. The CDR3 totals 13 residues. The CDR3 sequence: CASTRDRLTEAFF. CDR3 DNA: TGTGCCAGTACCCGGGACAGACTCACTGAAGCTTTCTTT.

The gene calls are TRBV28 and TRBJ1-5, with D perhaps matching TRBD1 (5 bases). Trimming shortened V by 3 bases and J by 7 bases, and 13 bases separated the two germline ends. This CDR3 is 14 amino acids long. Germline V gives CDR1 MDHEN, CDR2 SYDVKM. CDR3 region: CASSLGQFIQPQHF. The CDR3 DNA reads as TGTGCCAGCAGTTTGGGGCAGTTCATCCAGCCCCAGCATTTT.

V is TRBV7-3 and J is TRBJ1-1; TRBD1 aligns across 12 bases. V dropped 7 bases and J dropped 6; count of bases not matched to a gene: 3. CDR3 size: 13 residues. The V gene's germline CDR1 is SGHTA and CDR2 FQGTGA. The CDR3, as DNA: TGTGCCAGCATGGGACAGGGGGCCTCTGAAGCTTTCTTT. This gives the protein CASMGQGASEAFF.

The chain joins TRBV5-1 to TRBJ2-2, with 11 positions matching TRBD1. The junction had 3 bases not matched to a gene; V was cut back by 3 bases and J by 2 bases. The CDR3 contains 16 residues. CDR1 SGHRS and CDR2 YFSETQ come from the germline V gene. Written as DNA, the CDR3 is TGCGCCAGCAGCTGGACAGGGGGCGGAAACACCGGGGAGCTGTTTTTT. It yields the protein CASSWTGGGNTGELFF.

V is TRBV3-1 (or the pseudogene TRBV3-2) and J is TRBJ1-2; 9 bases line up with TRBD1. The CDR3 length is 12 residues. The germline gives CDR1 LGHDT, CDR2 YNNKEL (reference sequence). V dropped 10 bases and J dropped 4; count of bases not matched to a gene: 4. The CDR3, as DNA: TGTGCCACCACGGACAGGGGCTATGGCTACACCTTC. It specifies CATTDRGYGYTF.

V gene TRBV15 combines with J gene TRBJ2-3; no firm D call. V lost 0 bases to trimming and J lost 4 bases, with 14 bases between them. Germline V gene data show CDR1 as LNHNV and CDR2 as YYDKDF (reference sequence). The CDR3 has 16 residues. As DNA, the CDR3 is TGTGCCACCAGCAGAGAAAGAACGGACGGCGCAGATACGCAGTATTTT. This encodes CATSRERTDGADTQYF. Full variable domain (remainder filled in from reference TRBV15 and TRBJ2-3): DAMVIQNPRYQVTQFGKPVTLSCSQTLNHNVMYWYQQKSSQAPKLLFHYYDKDFNNEADTPDNFQSRRPNTSFCFLDIRSPGLGDTAMYLCATSRERTDGADTQYFGPGTRLTVL.

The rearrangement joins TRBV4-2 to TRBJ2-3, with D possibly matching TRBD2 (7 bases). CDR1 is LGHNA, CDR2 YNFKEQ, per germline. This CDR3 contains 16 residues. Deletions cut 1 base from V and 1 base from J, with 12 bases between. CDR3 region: CASSQAGGRGTDTQYF. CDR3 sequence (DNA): TGTGCCAGCAGCCAAGCGGGGGGCAGGGGCACAGATACGCAGTATTTT.

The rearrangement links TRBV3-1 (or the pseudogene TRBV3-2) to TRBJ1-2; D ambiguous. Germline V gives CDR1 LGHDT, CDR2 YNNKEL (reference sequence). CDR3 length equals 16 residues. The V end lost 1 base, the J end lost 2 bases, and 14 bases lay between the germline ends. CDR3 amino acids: CASSQGVGAGNYGYTF. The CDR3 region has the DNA TGTGCCAGCAGCCAAGGGGTCGGAGCAGGCAACTATGGCTACACCTTC.

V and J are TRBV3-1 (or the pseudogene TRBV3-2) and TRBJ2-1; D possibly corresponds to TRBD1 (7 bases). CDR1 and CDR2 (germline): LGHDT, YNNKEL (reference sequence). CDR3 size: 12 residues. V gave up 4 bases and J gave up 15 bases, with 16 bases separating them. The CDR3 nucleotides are TGTGCCAGCAGCCCCCAGGGGGGAGGTCTGTTCTTC. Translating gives CASSPQGGGLFF.

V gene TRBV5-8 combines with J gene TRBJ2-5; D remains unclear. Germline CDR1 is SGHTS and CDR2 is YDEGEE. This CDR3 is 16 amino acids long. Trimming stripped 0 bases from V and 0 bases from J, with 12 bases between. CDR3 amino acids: CASSLARLAYQETQYF. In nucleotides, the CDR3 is TGTGCCAGCAGCTTGGCAAGGTTGGCCTACCAAGAGACCCAGTACTTC.

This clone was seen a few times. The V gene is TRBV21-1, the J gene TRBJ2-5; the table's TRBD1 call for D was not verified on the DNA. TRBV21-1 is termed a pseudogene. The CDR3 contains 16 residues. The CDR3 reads CASSILRQGGWETQYF. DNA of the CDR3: TGTGCCAGCAGCATCCTCAGACAGGGCGGGTGGGAGACCCAGTACTTC.

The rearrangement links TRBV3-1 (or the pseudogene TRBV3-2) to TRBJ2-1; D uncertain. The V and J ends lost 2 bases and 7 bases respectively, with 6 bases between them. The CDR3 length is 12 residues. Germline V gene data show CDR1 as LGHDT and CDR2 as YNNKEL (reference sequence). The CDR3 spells CASSQQTNEQFF. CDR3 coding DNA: TGTGCCAGCAGCCAACAAACTAATGAGCAGTTCTTC.